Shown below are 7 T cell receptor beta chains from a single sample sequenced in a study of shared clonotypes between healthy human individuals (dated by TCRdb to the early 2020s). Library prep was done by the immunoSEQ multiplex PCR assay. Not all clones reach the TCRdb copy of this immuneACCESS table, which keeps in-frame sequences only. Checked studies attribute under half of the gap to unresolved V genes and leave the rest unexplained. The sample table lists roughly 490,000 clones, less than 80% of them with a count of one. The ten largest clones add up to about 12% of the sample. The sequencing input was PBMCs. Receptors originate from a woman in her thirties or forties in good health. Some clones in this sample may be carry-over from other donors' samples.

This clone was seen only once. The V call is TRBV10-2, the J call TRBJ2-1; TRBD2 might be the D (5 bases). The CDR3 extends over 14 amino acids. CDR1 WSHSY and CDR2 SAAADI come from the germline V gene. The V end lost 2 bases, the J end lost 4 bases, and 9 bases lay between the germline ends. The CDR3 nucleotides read TGCGCCAGCAGTGAGAGTAGCGCGTACAATGAGCAGTTCTTC. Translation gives CASSESSAYNEQFF.

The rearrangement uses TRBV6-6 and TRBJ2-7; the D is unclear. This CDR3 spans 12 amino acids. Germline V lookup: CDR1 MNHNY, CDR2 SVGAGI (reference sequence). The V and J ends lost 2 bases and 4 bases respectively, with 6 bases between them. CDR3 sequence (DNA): TGTGCCAGCAGTTACGGCAATTACGAGCAGTACTTC. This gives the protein CASSYGNYEQYF.

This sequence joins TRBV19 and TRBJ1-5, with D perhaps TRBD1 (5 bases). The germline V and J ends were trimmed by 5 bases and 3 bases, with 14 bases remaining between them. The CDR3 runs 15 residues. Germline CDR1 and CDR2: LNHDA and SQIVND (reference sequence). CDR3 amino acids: CASSPAGQPNQPQHF. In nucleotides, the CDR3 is TGTGCCAGTAGTCCAGCAGGGCAGCCCAATCAGCCCCAGCATTTT.

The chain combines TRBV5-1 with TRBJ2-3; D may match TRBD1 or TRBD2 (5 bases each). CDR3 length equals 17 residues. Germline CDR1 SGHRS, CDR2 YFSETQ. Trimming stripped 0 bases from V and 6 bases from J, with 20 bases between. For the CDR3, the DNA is TGCGCCAGCAGCTTGGCCGGGGCCGCTCGCACGGGGGATACGCAGTATTTT. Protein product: CASSLAGAARTGDTQYF. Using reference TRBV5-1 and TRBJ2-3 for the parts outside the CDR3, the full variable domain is KAGVTQTPRYLIKTRGQQVTLSCSPISGHRSVSWYQQTPGQGLQFLFEYFSETQRNKGNFPGRFSGRQFSNSRSEMNVSTLELGDSALYLCASSLAGAARTGDTQYFGPGTRLTVL.

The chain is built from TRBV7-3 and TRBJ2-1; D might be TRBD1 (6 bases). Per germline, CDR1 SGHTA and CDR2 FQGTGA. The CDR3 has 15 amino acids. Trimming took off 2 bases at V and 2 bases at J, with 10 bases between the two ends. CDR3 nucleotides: TGTGCCAGCAGCTTAGGTGGGGGCACCTACAATGAGCAGTTCTTC. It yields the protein CASSLGGGTYNEQFF.

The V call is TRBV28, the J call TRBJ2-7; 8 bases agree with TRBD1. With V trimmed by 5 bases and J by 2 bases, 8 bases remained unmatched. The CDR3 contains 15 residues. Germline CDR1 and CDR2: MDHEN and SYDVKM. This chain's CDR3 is CASSTAGTGTYEQYF. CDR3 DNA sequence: TGTGCCAGCAGTACCGCTGGGACAGGTACCTACGAGCAGTACTTC.

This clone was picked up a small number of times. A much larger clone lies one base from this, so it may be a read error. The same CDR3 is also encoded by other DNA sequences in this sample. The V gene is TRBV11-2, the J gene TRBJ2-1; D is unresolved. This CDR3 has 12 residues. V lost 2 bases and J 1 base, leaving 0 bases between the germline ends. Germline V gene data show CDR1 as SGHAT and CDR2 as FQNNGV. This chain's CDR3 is CASSLSYNEQFF. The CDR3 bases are TGTGCCAGCAGCTTATCCTACAATGAGCAGTTCTTC. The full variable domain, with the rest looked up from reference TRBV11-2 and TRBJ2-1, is EAGVAQSPRYKIIEKRQSVAFWCNPISGHATLYWYQQILGQGPKLLIQFQNNGVVDDSQLPKDRFSAERLKGVDSTLKIQPAKLEDSAVYLCASSLSYNEQFFGPGTRLTVL.